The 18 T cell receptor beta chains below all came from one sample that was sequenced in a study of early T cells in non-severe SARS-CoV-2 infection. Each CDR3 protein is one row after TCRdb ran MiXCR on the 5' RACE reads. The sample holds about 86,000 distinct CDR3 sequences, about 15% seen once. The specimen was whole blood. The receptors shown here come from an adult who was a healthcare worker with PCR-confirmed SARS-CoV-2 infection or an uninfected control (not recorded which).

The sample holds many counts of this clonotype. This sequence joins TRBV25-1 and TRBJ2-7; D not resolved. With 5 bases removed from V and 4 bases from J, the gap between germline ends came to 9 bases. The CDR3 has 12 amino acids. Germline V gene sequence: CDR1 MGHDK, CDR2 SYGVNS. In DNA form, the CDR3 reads TGTGCCAGCAGTTTGAACCCATACGAGCAGTACTTC. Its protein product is CASSLNPYEQYF.

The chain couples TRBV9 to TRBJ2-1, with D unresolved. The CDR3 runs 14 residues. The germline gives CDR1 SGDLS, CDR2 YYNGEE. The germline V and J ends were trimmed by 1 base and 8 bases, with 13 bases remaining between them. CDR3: CASSVFLRADEQFF. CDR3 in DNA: TGTGCCAGCAGCGTATTCCTACGCGCCGATGAGCAGTTCTTC.

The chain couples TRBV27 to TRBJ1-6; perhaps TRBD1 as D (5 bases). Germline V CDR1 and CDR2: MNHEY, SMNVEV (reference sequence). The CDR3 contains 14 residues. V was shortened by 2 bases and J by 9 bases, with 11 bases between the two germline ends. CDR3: CASSLAGLGSPLHF. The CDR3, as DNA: TGTGCCAGCAGTTTAGCAGGGCTAGGTTCACCCCTCCACTTT.

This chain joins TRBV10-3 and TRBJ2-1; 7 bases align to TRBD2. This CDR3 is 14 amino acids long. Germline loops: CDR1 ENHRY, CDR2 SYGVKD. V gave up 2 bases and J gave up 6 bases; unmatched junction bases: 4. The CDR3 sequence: CAISEAGVSNEQFF. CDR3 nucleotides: TGTGCCATCAGTGAGGCGGGAGTTAGCAATGAGCAGTTCTTC.

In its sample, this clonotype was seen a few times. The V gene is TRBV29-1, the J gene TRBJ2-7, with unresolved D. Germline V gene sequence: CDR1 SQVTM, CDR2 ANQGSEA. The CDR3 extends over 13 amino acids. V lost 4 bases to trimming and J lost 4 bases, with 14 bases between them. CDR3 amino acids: CSVVSSQEYEQYF. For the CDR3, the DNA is TGCAGCGTTGTATCGTCGCAGGAATACGAGCAGTACTTC.

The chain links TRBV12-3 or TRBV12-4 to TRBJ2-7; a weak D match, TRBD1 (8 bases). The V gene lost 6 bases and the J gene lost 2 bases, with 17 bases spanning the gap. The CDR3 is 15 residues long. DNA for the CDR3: TGTGCCAGCAGCCTAACAGGGGGAGGGCCCTACGAGCAGTACTTC. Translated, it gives CASSLTGGGPYEQYF.

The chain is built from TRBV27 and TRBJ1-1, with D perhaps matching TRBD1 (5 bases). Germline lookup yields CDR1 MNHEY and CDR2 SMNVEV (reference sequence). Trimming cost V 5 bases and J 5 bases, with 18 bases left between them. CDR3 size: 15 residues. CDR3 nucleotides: TGTGCCAGCAGTCCCGGGGGGGTTTTGGAGACTGAAGCTTTCTTT. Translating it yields CASSPGGVLETEAFF.

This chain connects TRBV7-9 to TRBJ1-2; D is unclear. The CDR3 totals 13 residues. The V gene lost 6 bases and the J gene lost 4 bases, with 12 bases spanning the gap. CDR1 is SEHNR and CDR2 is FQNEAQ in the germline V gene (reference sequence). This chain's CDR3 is CASSDTTLYGYTF. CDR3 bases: TGTGCCAGCAGTGACACGACCCTCTATGGCTACACCTTC.

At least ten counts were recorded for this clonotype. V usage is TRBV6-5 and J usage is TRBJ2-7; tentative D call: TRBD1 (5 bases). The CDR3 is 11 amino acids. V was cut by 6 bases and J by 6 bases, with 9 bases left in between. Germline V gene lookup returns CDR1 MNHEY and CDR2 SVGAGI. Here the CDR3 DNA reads TGTGCCAGCAGAAGGGGTGGCGAGCAGTACTTC. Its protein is CASRRGGEQYF.

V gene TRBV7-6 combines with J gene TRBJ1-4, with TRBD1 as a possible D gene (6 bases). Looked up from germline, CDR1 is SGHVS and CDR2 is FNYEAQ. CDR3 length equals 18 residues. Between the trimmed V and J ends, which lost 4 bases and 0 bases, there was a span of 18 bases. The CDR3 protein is CASSSRGQGYSTNEKLFF. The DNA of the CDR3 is TGTGCCAGCAGCTCCAGGGGCCAGGGTTACTCAACTAATGAAAAACTGTTTTTT.

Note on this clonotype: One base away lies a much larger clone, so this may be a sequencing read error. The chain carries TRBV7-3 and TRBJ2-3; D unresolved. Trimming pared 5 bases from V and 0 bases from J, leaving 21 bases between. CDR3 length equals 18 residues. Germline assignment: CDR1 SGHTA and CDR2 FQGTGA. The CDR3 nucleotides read TGTGCCAGCAGCCCCGTACGGAACTATCCCTCTAGCACAGATACGCAGTATTTT. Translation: CASSPVRNYPSSTDTQYF.

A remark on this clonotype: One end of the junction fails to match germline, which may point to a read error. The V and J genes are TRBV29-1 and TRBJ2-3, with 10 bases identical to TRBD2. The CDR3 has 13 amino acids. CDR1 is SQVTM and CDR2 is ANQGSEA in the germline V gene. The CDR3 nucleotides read TGCAGCGGGACTAGCGGATACACAGATACGCAGTGTTTT. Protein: CSGTSGYTDTQCF.

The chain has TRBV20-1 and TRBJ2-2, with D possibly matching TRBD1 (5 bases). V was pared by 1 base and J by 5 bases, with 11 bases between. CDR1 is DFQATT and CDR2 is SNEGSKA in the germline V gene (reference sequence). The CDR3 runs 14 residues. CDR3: CSARGRVGTGELFF. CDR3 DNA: TGCAGTGCTAGAGGCAGGGTAGGAACCGGGGAGCTGTTTTTT.

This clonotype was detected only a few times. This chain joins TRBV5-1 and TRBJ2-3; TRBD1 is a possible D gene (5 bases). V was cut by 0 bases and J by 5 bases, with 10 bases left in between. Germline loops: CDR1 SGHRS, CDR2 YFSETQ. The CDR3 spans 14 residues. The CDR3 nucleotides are TGCGCCAGCAGCTTGGGGGGCGTTGGAGATACGCAGTATTTT. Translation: CASSLGGVGDTQYF.

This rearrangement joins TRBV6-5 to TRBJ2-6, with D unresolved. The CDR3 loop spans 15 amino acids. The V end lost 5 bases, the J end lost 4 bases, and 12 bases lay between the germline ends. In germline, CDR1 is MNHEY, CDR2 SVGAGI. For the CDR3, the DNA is TGTGCCAGCAGTACACCGGGCCTCGGGGCCAACGTCCTGACTTTC. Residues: CASSTPGLGANVLTF.

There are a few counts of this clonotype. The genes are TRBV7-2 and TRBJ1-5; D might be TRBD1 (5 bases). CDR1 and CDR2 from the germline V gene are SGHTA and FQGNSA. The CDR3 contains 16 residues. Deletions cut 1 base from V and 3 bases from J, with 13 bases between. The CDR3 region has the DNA TGTGCCAGCAGCTTAGTTGTAGGCAGGGTCAATCAGCCCCAGCATTTT. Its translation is CASSLVVGRVNQPQHF.

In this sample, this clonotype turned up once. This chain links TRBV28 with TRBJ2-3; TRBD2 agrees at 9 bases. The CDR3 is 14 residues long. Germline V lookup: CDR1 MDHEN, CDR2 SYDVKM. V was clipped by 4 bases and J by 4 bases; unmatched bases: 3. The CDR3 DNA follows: TGTGCCAGCAGTTCGCGGGAGGGGGCAGATACGCAGTATTTT. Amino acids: CASSSREGADTQYF.

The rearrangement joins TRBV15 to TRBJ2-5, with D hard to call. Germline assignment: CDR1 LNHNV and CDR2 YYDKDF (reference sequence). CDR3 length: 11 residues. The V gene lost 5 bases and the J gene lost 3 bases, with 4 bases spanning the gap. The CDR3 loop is CATSGKETQYF. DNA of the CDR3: TGTGCCACCAGCGGCAAAGAGACCCAGTACTTC.